Below are 8 T cell receptor beta chains sequenced from a single sample in a study of OX40 agonist ivuxolimab in advanced cancers. Profiled with immunoSEQ multiplex PCR; TCRdb holds only in-frame clones, not every one. In the table there are under 90,000 clones, 85% of which are singletons. The sample was CD4+ or CD8+ T cells sorted from blood, taken in a trial of the OX40 agonist ivuxolimab. The receptors come from an adult with an advanced solid tumor such as melanoma, head and neck, liver or kidney cancer.

This chain connects TRBV30 to TRBJ2-5; D gene uncertain. This CDR3 contains 14 residues. Germline V gene lookup returns CDR1 GTSNPN and CDR2 SVGIG (reference sequence). Trimming stripped 1 base from V and 0 bases from J, with 9 bases between. In DNA, the CDR3 is TGTGCCTGGAGTGGAATCGAGTACCAAGAGACCCAGTACTTC. Translated, it gives CAWSGIEYQETQYF.

This clone was found once. V usage is TRBV10-2 and J usage is TRBJ2-7; perhaps D is TRBD1 or TRBD2 (7 bases each). Trimming removed 4 bases from V and 4 bases from J, with 14 bases in between. The germline V gene encodes CDR1 WSHSY and CDR2 SAAADI. The CDR3 is 14 residues long. CDR3 in amino acids: CASSVAGGGYEQYF. In DNA, the CDR3 is TGCGCCAGCAGTGTGGCAGGGGGAGGGTACGAGCAGTACTTC.

The J gene is TRBJ1-2, the V gene TRBV7-7; 9 bases match TRBD1. V lost 1 base to trimming and J lost 6 bases; unmatched junction nucleotides: 12. In germline, CDR1 is SSHAT, CDR2 FNYEAQ (reference sequence). The CDR3 is 17 residues long. The CDR3 protein is CASSLEVPQGAGDGYTF. The CDR3, as DNA: TGTGCCAGCAGCTTAGAGGTCCCACAGGGGGCTGGGGATGGCTACACCTTC.

CDR3 sequence reads: CATSPDRGNQPQHF. In nucleotides, the CDR3 is TGTGCCACCAGCCCTGACAGGGGAAATCAGCCCCAGCATTTT. The chain links TRBV15 to TRBJ1-5; TRBD1 matches at 8 bases. This CDR3 has 14 amino acids. J gave up 4 bases and V 5 bases, and 4 bases lay outside the gene matches. Germline V gene sequence: CDR1 LNHNV, CDR2 YYDKDF (reference sequence).

CDR3 sequence (DNA): TGTGCCAGCAGCCGACCGGGACAGGGAGCTGGAAACACCATATATTTT. Protein: CASSRPGQGAGNTIYF. The rearrangement joins TRBV14 to TRBJ1-3, with 9 bases fitting TRBD1. From germline, CDR1 is SGHDN and CDR2 FVKESK. The ends lost 4 bases at V and 2 bases at J; junction bases unmatched: 6. CDR3 length equals 16 residues.

This clone was seen a single time. CDR3 DNA: TGTGCCAGCAGCCTATTCGGGCAGGGGGCTTCCTACAATGAGCAGTTCTTC. As protein: CASSLFGQGASYNEQFF. This rearrangement joins TRBV7-6 to TRBJ2-1; 8 nucleotides agree with TRBD1. The CDR3 loop spans 17 amino acids. Germline-derived CDR1 and CDR2 are SGHVS and FNYEAQ. Germline trimming cut 5 bases from V and 1 base from J; bases unmatched to any gene: 10.

The chain carries TRBV14 and TRBJ1-1, with D uncertain. V was pared by 0 bases and J by 8 bases, with 19 bases between. The germline gives CDR1 SGHDN, CDR2 FVKESK. The length of the CDR3 is 16 residues. The CDR3 DNA is TGTGCCAGCAGCCAAGATGAAATCGGTCTCTCCTCCGAAGCTTTCTTT. It codes for CASSQDEIGLSSEAFF. Using reference TRBV14 and TRBJ1-1 for the parts outside the CDR3, the full variable domain is EAGVTQFPSHSVIEKGQTVTLRCDPISGHDNLYWYRRVMGKEIKFLLHFVKESKQDESGMPNNRFLAERTGGTYSTLKVQPAELEDSGVYFCASSQDEIGLSSEAFFGQGTRLTVV.

The chain uses TRBV27 and TRBJ1-6, with D tentatively TRBD1 (5 bases). CDR1 is MNHEY, CDR2 SMNVEV, per germline (reference sequence). The CDR3 spans 13 residues. Trimming took 6 bases from V and 10 from J, leaving 13 bases between them. CDR3 amino acids: CASRGTGRSPLHF. The CDR3 nucleotides are TGTGCCAGCAGGGGGACGGGTAGGTCACCCCTCCACTTT.